The clone carrying this T cell receptor beta chain has at least ten counts. This library used roughly 400 ng RNA and molecular barcoded adaptors spanning alpha/delta and beta/gamma chains. TCRdb recomputed calls from the reads with MiXCR, one row per CDR3 protein. This sample carries approximately 61,000 distinct CDR3 sequences, 15% to 25% of them seen once, and the ten largest clones take about 14%. This record comes from a study of read filtering for tumor transcriptome and immune sequencing. V lost 0 bases and J 7 bases, leaving 9 bases between the germline ends. CDR1 is MNHEY and CDR2 is SVGAGI in the germline V gene. The CDR3 sequence is 14 residues long.

This TCR derives from a donor aged 40 or over with multiple myeloma. The chain joins TRBV6-5 to TRBJ2-2, with a weak D call TRBD1 (6 bases). Input material: a population of CD138-negative cells sorted from bone marrow. CDR3 coding DNA: TGTGCCAGCAGTTACTCCCAGGGGTACGGGGAGCTGTTTTTT. Amino acid sequence: CASSYSQGYGELFF.